These 14 T cell receptor beta chains were all obtained from the same sample, sequenced in a study of T cells in narcolepsy. Assay used: immunoSEQ multiplex PCR; TCRdb lists only in-frame clones, some missing. The sample contains some 30,000 clones, roughly 87% of which appear only once. Sequenced: memory (CD45RA-) CD4+ T cells from blood. These receptors came from a human donor in good health.

The chain employs TRBV5-4 and TRBJ2-1; 7 nucleotides match TRBD1. The CDR3 is 15 amino acids. Trimming cost V 0 bases and J 4 bases; bases outside gene matches: 4. Germline V gene data show CDR1 as SGHNT and CDR2 as YYREEE (reference sequence). CDR3 residues: CASSLAGTVYNEQFF. The CDR3 DNA follows: TGTGCCAGCAGCTTGGCCGGGACAGTATACAATGAGCAGTTCTTC.

This rearrangement joins TRBV7-2 to TRBJ2-3; 8 positions agree with TRBD2. This CDR3 is 15 amino acids long. CDR1 is SGHTA and CDR2 is FQGNSA in the germline V gene. The trim removed 5 bases at V and 1 base at J, leaving 5 bases unmatched. CDR3 in DNA: TGTGCCAGCAGCCGGGGGGGCGTGGGCACAGATACGCAGTATTTT. This translates into CASSRGGVGTDTQYF.

The chain joins TRBV6-1 to TRBJ1-5; D unclear. Trimming removed 4 bases from V and 7 bases from J, with 11 bases in between. This CDR3 spans 13 amino acids. The germline V gene encodes CDR1 MNHNS and CDR2 SASEGT. CDR3 bases: TGTGCCAGCAGTGTCTGGGGAAGCCAGCCCCAGCATTTT. It translates to CASSVWGSQPQHF.

This clone has just one count. This chain links TRBV7-7 with TRBJ2-1; a weak D match, TRBD2 (6 bases). The germline V gene has CDR1 SSHAT and CDR2 FNYEAQ (reference sequence). V was pared by 6 bases and J by 9 bases, with 18 bases between. This CDR3 is built from 14 residues. In DNA, the CDR3 is TGTGCCAGCAGTTCCTCATCGGGGGTCGGTGAGCAGTTCTTC. It translates to CASSSSSGVGEQFF.

Here the CDR3 reads CASSPDGTGGGETQYF. The CDR3 coding sequence is TGTGCCAGCAGCCCTGACGGGACAGGGGGTGGGGAGACCCAGTACTTC. This chain links TRBV7-2 with TRBJ2-5; 11 bases agree with TRBD1. There are 16 residues in the CDR3. Germline values: CDR1 SGHTA, CDR2 FQGNSA. V dropped 5 bases and J dropped 5; count of bases not matched to a gene: 10.

This chain links TRBV11-2 with TRBJ1-3; a possible D gene is TRBD1 (5 bases). V lost 1 base to trimming and J lost 4 bases, with 14 bases between them. Per the germline V gene, CDR1 is SGHAT and CDR2 is FQNNGV. The length of the CDR3 is 16 residues. CDR3 sequence reads: CASSLVGPGPGNTIYF. In DNA, the CDR3 is TGTGCCAGCAGCTTAGTGGGACCAGGCCCGGGAAACACCATATATTTT.

The chain recombines TRBV5-6 with TRBJ2-2; D is unclear. The CDR3 is 16 residues long. Germline loops: CDR1 SGHDT, CDR2 YYEEEE. The V gene lost 2 bases and the J gene lost 6 bases, with 17 bases spanning the gap. As DNA, the CDR3 is TGTGCCAGCAGCTTTCAGGCAGGCCTTTGGGCCGGGGAGCTGTTTTTT. Translating it yields CASSFQAGLWAGELFF.

The rearrangement joins TRBV9 to TRBJ2-1, with 12 bases aligning to TRBD1. The CDR3 is made up of 16 amino acids. Germline V gene lookup returns CDR1 SGDLS and CDR2 YYNGEE. Trimming took 1 base from V and 5 from J; bases not matched to a gene: 4. The CDR3 loop is CASSVRGQGANNEQFF. The CDR3 DNA reads as TGTGCCAGCAGCGTACGGGGACAGGGGGCTAACAATGAGCAGTTCTTC.

This chain joins TRBV28 and TRBJ1-4, with 8 bases aligning to TRBD1. The germline V gene encodes CDR1 MDHEN and CDR2 SYDVKM. The V and J ends lost 6 bases and 8 bases, in that order; junction bases with no gene match: 14. This CDR3 region has 16 residues. DNA for the CDR3: TGTGCCAGCAGGAAACAGGGGGGCGGTAATAACGAAAAACTGTTTTTT. Translation gives CASRKQGGGNNEKLFF. Filled out from reference TRBV28 and TRBJ1-4, the complete variable domain reads DVKVTQSSRYLVKRTGEKVFLECVQDMDHENMFWYRQDPGLGLRLIYFSYDVKMKEKGDIPEGYSVSREKKERFSLILESASTNQTSMYLCASRKQGGGNNEKLFFGSGTQLSVL.

The chain joins TRBV28 to TRBJ2-2; no clear D gene. Germline-derived CDR1 and CDR2 are MDHEN and SYDVKM. This CDR3 has 12 residues. V lost 5 bases and J lost 3, with 4 bases in between. This CDR3 reads CASSIYTGELFF. In nucleotides, the CDR3 is TGTGCCAGCAGTATCTACACCGGGGAGCTGTTTTTT. Full variable domain (remainder filled in from reference TRBV28 and TRBJ2-2): DVKVTQSSRYLVKRTGEKVFLECVQDMDHENMFWYRQDPGLGLRLIYFSYDVKMKEKGDIPEGYSVSREKKERFSLILESASTNQTSMYLCASSIYTGELFFGEGSRLTVL.

V gene TRBV6-5 combines with J gene TRBJ2-1; 10 positions agree with TRBD2. There are 15 residues in the CDR3. V lost 8 bases to trimming and J lost 10 bases; unmatched junction nucleotides: 14. Germline V gene data show CDR1 as MNHEY and CDR2 as SVGAGI. CDR3 sequence reads: CASLGSGGAGREQFF. DNA of the CDR3: TGTGCCAGCCTTGGGAGCGGGGGGGCCGGTCGGGAGCAGTTCTTC.

The gene calls are TRBV2 and TRBJ1-2; a possible D gene is TRBD1 (6 bases). CDR1 SNHLY and CDR2 FYNNEI come from the germline V gene. The V gene lost 5 bases and the J gene lost 3 bases, with 13 bases spanning the gap. The CDR3 is 14 residues long. This CDR3 reads CASSRGLRDYGYTF. CDR3 nucleotide sequence: TGTGCCAGCAGTCGGGGGCTCAGGGACTATGGCTACACCTTC.

This chain uses TRBV6-4 with TRBJ1-6; 8 nucleotides align to TRBD1. From germline, CDR1 is MRHNA and CDR2 SNTAGT. The CDR3 covers 15 residues. V gave up 3 bases and J gave up 8 bases; unmatched junction bases: 6. The CDR3 coding sequence is TGTGCCAGCAGTGAATCCGGACAGGGATATTCACCCCTCCACTTT. Residues: CASSESGQGYSPLHF.

The J gene is TRBJ1-2, the V gene TRBV5-4, with 7 bases fitting TRBD1. CDR3 size: 14 residues. V gave up 6 bases and J gave up 0 bases; unmatched junction bases: 5. The germline gives CDR1 SGHNT, CDR2 YYREEE (reference sequence). This chain's CDR3 is CASKRDRSNYGYTF. CDR3 nucleotide sequence: TGTGCCAGCAAAAGGGACAGATCTAACTATGGCTACACCTTC.